Detailed here is one T cell receptor beta chain. Its matching antigen is unknown. Method: immunoSEQ multiplex PCR; TCRdb's copy keeps in-frame clones and lacks some. Here the sample spans approximately 34,000 clones, around 96% being singletons. The data were obtained in a study of monozygotic twins with cystic fibrosis. Study observations and caveats: The repertoire was suggested to be naive-dominated, clonality median approximately 0.0093. Monozygotic CF twin pairs shared significantly more nucleotide-identical clonotypes than unrelated CF individuals did.

The V and J ends lost 6 bases and 2 bases, in that order; junction bases with no gene match: 6. This CDR3 is 14 amino acids long. The germline CDR1 and CDR2 sequences are LGHNT and FRNRAP. The V call is TRBV12-5, the J call TRBJ2-7; the match to TRBD2 covers 8 bases. The sequence came from a girl aged 2 to 10 with cystic fibrosis. Sequencing was done on a sample of blood. The CDR3 DNA reads as TGTGCTAGTGGCGTGCCGGGACTAGCCTACGAGCAGTACTTC. Its translation is CASGVPGLAYEQYF.